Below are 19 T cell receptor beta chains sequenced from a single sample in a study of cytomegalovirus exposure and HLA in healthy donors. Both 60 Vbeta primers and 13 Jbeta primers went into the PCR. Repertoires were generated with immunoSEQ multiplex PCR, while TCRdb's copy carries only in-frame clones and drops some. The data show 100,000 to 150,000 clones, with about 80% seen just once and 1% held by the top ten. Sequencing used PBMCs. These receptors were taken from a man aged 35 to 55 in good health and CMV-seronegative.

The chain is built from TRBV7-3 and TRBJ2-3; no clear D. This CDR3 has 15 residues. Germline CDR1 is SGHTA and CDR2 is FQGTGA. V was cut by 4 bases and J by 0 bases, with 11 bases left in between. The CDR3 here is CASSSRLVSTDTQYF. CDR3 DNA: TGTGCCAGCAGCTCACGACTCGTAAGCACAGATACGCAGTATTTT.

The chain's CDR3 is CASSSARGSSYEQYF. The CDR3 coding sequence is TGTGCCAGCAGCTCCGCTAGGGGAAGCTCCTACGAGCAGTACTTC. The J gene is TRBJ2-7, the V gene TRBV5-4, with D perhaps matching TRBD1 (5 bases). The CDR3 contains 15 residues. Germline values: CDR1 SGHNT, CDR2 YYREEE (reference sequence). V lost 3 bases and J 0 bases, leaving 13 bases between the germline ends.

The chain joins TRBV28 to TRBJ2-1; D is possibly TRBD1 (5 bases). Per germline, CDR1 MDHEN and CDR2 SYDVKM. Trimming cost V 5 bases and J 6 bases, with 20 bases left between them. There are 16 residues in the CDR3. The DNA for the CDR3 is TGTGCCAGCAGTCCCGCCTCGTCGGCAGGGATCAATGAGCAGTTCTTC. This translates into CASSPASSAGINEQFF.

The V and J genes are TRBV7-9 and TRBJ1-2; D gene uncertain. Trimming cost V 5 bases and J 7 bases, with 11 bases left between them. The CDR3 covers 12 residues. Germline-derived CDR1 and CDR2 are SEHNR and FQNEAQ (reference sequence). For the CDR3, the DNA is TGTGCCAGCAGCCAGCAAGGCGGTGGCTACACCTTC. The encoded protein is CASSQQGGGYTF.

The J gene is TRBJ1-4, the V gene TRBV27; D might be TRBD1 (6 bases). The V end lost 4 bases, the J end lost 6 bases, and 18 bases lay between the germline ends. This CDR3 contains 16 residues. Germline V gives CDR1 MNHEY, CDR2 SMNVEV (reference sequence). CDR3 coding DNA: TGTGCCAGCAGTTCGCTCCAGGGAGGGGGGTATGAAAAACTGTTTTTT. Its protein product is CASSSLQGGGYEKLFF.

The CDR3 nucleotides are TGTGCCAGCAGCCACCCAGGGGGCGCGGGCTCTGGGGCCAACGTCCTGACTTTC. This gives the protein CASSHPGGAGSGANVLTF. The chain uses TRBV5-4 and TRBJ2-6, with 8 bases lining up with TRBD1. The CDR3 extends over 18 amino acids. The germline V gene encodes CDR1 SGHNT and CDR2 YYREEE (reference sequence). After removal of 4 bases from V and 0 bases from J, the junction contained 9 bases not matched to a gene.

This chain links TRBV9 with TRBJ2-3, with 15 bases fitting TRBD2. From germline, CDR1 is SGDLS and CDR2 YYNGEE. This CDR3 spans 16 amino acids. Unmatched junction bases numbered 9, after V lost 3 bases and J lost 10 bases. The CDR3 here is CASSARTSGRGEAQYF. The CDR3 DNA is TGTGCCAGCAGCGCGAGGACTAGCGGGAGGGGGGAAGCGCAGTATTTT.

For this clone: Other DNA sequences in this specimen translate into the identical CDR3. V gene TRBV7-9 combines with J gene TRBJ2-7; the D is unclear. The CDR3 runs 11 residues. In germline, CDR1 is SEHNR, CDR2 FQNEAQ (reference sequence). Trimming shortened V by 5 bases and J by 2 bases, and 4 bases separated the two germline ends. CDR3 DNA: TGTGCCAGCAGCCCCGCCTACGAGCAGTACTTC. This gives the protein CASSPAYEQYF.

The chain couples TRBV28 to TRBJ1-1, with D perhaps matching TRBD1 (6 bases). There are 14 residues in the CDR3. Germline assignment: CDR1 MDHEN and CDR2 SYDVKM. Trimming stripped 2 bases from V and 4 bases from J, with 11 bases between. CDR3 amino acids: CASSLRGGSTEAFF. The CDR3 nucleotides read TGTGCCAGCAGTTTAAGGGGGGGGAGCACTGAAGCTTTCTTT.

Written as DNA, the CDR3 is TGTGCCAGCAGCCCACCCGGACTAGCGGGAGCGGAGACCCAGTACTTC. Its translation: CASSPPGLAGAETQYF. The rearrangement uses TRBV7-2 and TRBJ2-5; 13 positions agree with TRBD2. Looked up from germline, CDR1 is SGHTA and CDR2 is FQGNSA. The CDR3 extends over 16 amino acids. Unmatched junction bases numbered 8, after V lost 5 bases and J lost 5 bases.

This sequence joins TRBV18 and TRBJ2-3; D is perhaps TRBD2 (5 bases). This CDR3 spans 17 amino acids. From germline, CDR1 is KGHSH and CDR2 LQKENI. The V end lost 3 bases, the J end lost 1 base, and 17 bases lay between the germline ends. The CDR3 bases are TGTGCCAGCTCACCCAGGCCCCGAGAGGAGGGCACAGATACGCAGTATTTT. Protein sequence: CASSPRPREEGTDTQYF.

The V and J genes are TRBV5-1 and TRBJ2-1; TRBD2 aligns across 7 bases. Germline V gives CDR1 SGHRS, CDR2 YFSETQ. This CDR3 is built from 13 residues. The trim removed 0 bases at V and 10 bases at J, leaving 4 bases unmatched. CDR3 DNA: TGCGCCAGCAGCTTGGTAGAGCGGGGCGAGCAGTTCTTC. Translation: CASSLVERGEQFF.

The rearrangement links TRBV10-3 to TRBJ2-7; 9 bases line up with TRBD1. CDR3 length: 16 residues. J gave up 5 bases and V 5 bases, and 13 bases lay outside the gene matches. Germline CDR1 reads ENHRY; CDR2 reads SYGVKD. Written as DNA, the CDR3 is TGTGCCATCAGTTCCAGCGGGACAGGGCTCTTTGACGAGCAGTACTTC. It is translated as CAISSSGTGLFDEQYF.

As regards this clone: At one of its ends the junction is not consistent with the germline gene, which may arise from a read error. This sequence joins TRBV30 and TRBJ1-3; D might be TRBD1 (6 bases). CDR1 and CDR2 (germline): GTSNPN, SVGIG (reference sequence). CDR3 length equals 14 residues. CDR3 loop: CAWSVGADGSTIYF. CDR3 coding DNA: TGTGCCTGGAGTGTGGGGGCAGACGGAAGCACCATATATTTT. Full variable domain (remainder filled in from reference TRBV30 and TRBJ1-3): SQTIHQWPATLVQPVGSPLSLECTVEGTSNPNLYWYRQAAGRGLQLLFYSVGIGQISSEVPQNLSASRPQDRQFILSSKKLLLSDSGFYLCAWSVGADGSTIYFGEGSWLTVV.

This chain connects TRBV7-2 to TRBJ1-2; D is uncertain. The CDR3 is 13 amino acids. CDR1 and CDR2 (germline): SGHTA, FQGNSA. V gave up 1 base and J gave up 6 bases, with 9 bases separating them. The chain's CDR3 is CASSLVAQDGYTF. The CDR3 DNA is TGTGCCAGCAGCTTAGTGGCACAAGATGGCTACACCTTC.

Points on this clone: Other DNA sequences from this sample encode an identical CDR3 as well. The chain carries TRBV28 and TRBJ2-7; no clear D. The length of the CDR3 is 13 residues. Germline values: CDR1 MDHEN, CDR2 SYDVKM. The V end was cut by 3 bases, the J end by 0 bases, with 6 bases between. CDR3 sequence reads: CASSFTVSYEQYF. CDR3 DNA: TGTGCCAGCAGTTTCACAGTCTCCTACGAGCAGTACTTC.

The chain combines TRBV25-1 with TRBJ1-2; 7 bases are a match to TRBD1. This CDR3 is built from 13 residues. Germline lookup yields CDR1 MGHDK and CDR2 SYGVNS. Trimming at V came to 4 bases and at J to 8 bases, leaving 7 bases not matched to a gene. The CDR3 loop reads CASSGQGVDGYTF. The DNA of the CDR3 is TGTGCCAGCAGTGGACAGGGAGTCGACGGCTACACCTTC.

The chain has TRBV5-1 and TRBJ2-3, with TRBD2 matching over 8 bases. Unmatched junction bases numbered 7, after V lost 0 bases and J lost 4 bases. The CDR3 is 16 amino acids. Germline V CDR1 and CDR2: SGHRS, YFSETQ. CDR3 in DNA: TGCGCCAGCAGCTTGGCCTCGGGAGGGGGGGCAGATACGCAGTATTTT. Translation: CASSLASGGGADTQYF.

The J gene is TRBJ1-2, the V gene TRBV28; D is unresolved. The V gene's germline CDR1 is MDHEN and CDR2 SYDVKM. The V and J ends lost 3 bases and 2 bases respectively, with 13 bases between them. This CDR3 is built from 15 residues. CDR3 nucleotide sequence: TGTGCCAGCAGTTTTCCCCTAGGAGTGAACTATGGCTACACCTTC. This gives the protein CASSFPLGVNYGYTF.